The T cell receptor beta chain described here comes from a study of blood T cell repertoires in COVID-19. Authors' methods: Nucleated cell counts were estimated from reference gene primer amplification. The method was immunoSEQ multiplex PCR; TCRdb's version includes in-frame clones alone and lacks a portion of them. V, J and clone size are those of that table, while D and trimming were read from the DNA. The table records around 150,000 clones, about 84% of them present only once. Losses at the gene ends were 0 bases for V and 4 bases for J; bases not matched to a gene: 5. Looked up from germline, CDR1 is SGHNT and CDR2 is YYREEE (reference sequence). The CDR3 is 15 residues long. Participants spanned ages roughly 18 to 90 years and resided in roughly 22 US areas. Participant-given clinical history determined each cohort assignment.

The receptor comes from a man aged 35-49 years who had recovered from COVID-19. The chain has TRBV5-4 and TRBJ2-7; the match to TRBD1 covers 9 bases. The source material was PBMCs or T cells enriched from blood (not recorded which). CDR3 nucleotide sequence: TGTGCCAGCAGCTTGGGGCGGGACAGGGAGTACGAGCAGTACTTC. Its translation: CASSLGRDREYEQYF.